This T cell receptor (beta chain) was identified during a study of high-grade serous ovarian cancer treatment subgroups (TCRdb year 2021). In the study overall: Sequencing yielded a mean of roughly 14,000 reads and approximately 7,000 unique TCR beta rearrangements per sample. TCR beta repertoires were profiled in patients with high-grade serous ovarian cancer who were grouped, under a laparoscopic triage algorithm, by complete gross resection or by neoadjuvant chemotherapy response. The cohort comprised 30 or so patients: some 10 with no residual disease after primary surgery (R0), some 10 excellent NACT responders, and some 10 poor NACT responders. One primary tumor sample and two metastatic tumor samples were collected from each patient, for a total of some 88 samples.

Tumor samples were collected prior to definitive surgery or chemotherapy. The MD Anderson Biospecimen Extraction Resource handled genomic DNA extraction, while the MD Anderson Cancer Genomics Laboratory carried out the TCR sequencing. Taken from cysteine to phenylalanine, the CDR3 has 14 residues. The sequence is cut down to CDR3 DNA, 42 bases in frame from base 1. V drops 6 bases and J drops 1 base, leaving 13 bases in between. Reading the germline V gene gives CDR1 MDHEN and CDR2 SYDVKM. The roughly 95 tumor samples underwent high-throughput TCR profiling with ImmunoSEQ. On the authors' methods: Richness (unique productive sequences), clonality, evenness and relatedness were included as repertoire diversity metrics, and similarity between samples was assessed with the Bhattacharyya coefficient. Conclusions stayed consistent in a sensitivity analysis that left out TCRs with fewer than two reads. The table was pulled from immuneACCESS by TCRdb, which kept in-frame rearrangements only. Such tables lose some clones; where checked, under half of the loss comes from unresolved V genes, and the rest has no known cause. That table furnishes V, J and clone size, whereas the DNA furnished D and trimming. Here the sample has some 5,000 clones; 55% to 75% occur a single time. The ten largest clonotypes hold about 16% of the sample.

Turning to this clone: It has no known antigen specificity. No much larger clonotype is one base removed from it; base qualities were not supplied.

Broad study findings and their caveats: Repertoire similarity ranging from about 0.1 to 0.85 was observed between tumors from the same patient, whereas almost no similarity was observed between different patients. Spatial information was not captured by bulk tumor TCR sequencing, so insight into HGSC tumor complexity and diversity was limited. The TCR repertoire analyses centered on CDR3, leaving CDR1 and CDR2 unanalyzed. TCR clonal relatedness showed a positive correlation with neoantigen level and a trend toward positive correlation with copy number variation and mutation load from whole-genome sequencing.

This sequence originates from a human donor with high-grade serous ovarian cancer. Sequencing used tumor tissue. The chain couples TRBV28 to TRBJ2-7; D gene: possibly TRBD2, on 7 matching bases. The CDR3 region has the sequence CASRGGGGSYEQYF. The DNA is TGTGCCAGCAGAGGAGGGGGGGGGTCCTACGAGCAGTACTTC.